These T cell receptor beta chains were read from a single sample in a study of PD-1 blockade in classical Hodgkin lymphoma. Profiled with immunoSEQ multiplex PCR; TCRdb holds only in-frame clones, not every one. The data show 70,000 or so clones, with roughly 92% seen just once and about 2.5% held by the top ten. Sequencing input: peripheral blood mononuclear cells (PBMCs). The receptors here all came from a human donor with classical Hodgkin lymphoma. Each CDR3 is given with its conserved first and last residue. Each record gives: clone size, D gene, V gene, J gene, CDR3 protein, CDR3 DNA. The D gene is left open where the match is weak. Size is omitted from some rows. Given values are once, few, many or a class for expanded clones.

clone_size: .; d_call: .; v_call: TRBV5-1; j_call: TRBJ2-2; cdr3_aa: CASSLFYFGAANTGELFF; cdr3_nt: TGCGCCAGCAGCTTGTTTTATTTCGGGGCAGCTAACACCGGGGAGCTGTTTTTT
clone_size: .; d_call: .; v_call: TRBV27; j_call: TRBJ1-5; cdr3_aa: CASSLSTAVNQPQHF; cdr3_nt: TGTGCCAGCAGTTTATCGACAGCCGTGAATCAGCCCCAGCATTTT
clone_size: .; d_call: .; v_call: TRBV19; j_call: TRBJ1-1; cdr3_aa: CATRRGNTEAFF; cdr3_nt: TGTGCCACCAGACGGGGGAACACTGAAGCTTTCTTT
clone_size: once; d_call: .; v_call: TRBV2; j_call: TRBJ2-7; cdr3_aa: CASSITGGEQYF; cdr3_nt: TGTGCCAGCAGTATTACAGGTGGCGAGCAGTACTTC
clone_size: .; d_call: .; v_call: TRBV4-3; j_call: TRBJ1-5; cdr3_aa: CASSQETGYNQPQHF; cdr3_nt: TGCGCCAGCAGCCAAGAGACAGGCTACAATCAGCCCCAGCATTTT
clone_size: .; d_call: .; v_call: TRBV6-5; j_call: TRBJ2-7; cdr3_aa: CASRGSAGPREQYF; cdr3_nt: TGTGCCAGCAGGGGCTCGGCGGGCCCTAGAGAGCAGTACTTC
clone_size: .; d_call: .; v_call: TRBV4-3; j_call: TRBJ2-7; cdr3_aa: CASSQAGRAYEQYF; cdr3_nt: TGCGCCAGCAGCCAAGCAGGGCGGGCCTACGAGCAGTACTTC
clone_size: .; d_call: .; v_call: TRBV7-2; j_call: TRBJ2-6; cdr3_aa: CASSLVGGSGANVLTF; cdr3_nt: TGTGCCAGCAGCTTAGTCGGGGGCTCTGGGGCCAACGTCCTGACTTTC
clone_size: .; d_call: .; v_call: TRBV6-5; j_call: TRBJ1-5; cdr3_aa: CASSYGGSNQPQHF; cdr3_nt: TGTGCCAGCAGTTACGGGGGGAGCAATCAGCCCCAGCATTTT
clone_size: .; d_call: TRBD2; v_call: TRBV6-6; j_call: TRBJ2-3; cdr3_aa: CASSPPGGFMDTQYF; cdr3_nt: TGTGCCAGCAGCCCCCCCGGGGGGTTCATGGATACGCAGTATTTT
clone_size: .; d_call: .; v_call: TRBV2; j_call: TRBJ2-1; cdr3_aa: CASSRTYYNEQFF; cdr3_nt: TGTGCCAGCAGTCGGACATACTACAATGAGCAGTTCTTC
clone_size: .; d_call: .; v_call: TRBV29-1; j_call: TRBJ1-5; cdr3_aa: CSVARDGSMQHF; cdr3_nt: TGCAGCGTTGCACGGGACGGATCGATGCAGCATTTT
clone_size: once; d_call: .; v_call: TRBV7-3; j_call: TRBJ2-3; cdr3_aa: CASSPQPQGDTQYF; cdr3_nt: TGTGCCAGCAGCCCCCAGCCGCAAGGAGATACGCAGTATTTT
clone_size: .; d_call: .; v_call: TRBV19; j_call: TRBJ1-1; cdr3_aa: CASSETGKAFF; cdr3_nt: TGTGCCAGTAGTGAGACAGGCAAAGCTTTCTTT
clone_size: few; d_call: .; v_call: TRBV5-1; j_call: TRBJ1-1; cdr3_aa: CASKEFDTEAFF; cdr3_nt: TGCGCCAGCAAAGAGTTTGACACTGAAGCTTTCTTT
clone_size: .; d_call: TRBD1; v_call: TRBV5-8; j_call: TRBJ1-2; cdr3_aa: CASSLAGGQDVYGYTF; cdr3_nt: TGTGCCAGCAGCTTGGCTGGCGGACAGGACGTCTATGGCTACACCTTC
clone_size: .; d_call: .; v_call: TRBV11-2; j_call: TRBJ2-1; cdr3_aa: CASSLRGVGETGNEQFF; cdr3_nt: TGTGCCAGCAGCTTAAGGGGGGTCGGCGAAACCGGCAATGAGCAGTTCTTC
clone_size: .; d_call: .; v_call: TRBV6-1; j_call: TRBJ1-4; cdr3_aa: CASRAPGPVNEKLFF; cdr3_nt: TGTGCCAGCAGAGCTCCGGGGCCTGTAAATGAAAAACTGTTTTTT
clone_size: .; d_call: .; v_call: TRBV28; j_call: TRBJ1-1; cdr3_aa: CASILGGGKAFF; cdr3_nt: TGTGCCAGCATCCTCGGGGGGGGTAAAGCTTTCTTT
clone_size: once; d_call: .; v_call: TRBV19; j_call: TRBJ2-1; cdr3_aa: CASSMRRGEGEQFF; cdr3_nt: TGTGCCAGTAGTATGAGGAGGGGAGAGGGTGAGCAGTTCTTC
clone_size: .; d_call: .; v_call: TRBV5-1; j_call: TRBJ2-3; cdr3_aa: CASSPGVAFTDTQYF; cdr3_nt: TGCGCCAGCAGCCCGGGGGTAGCTTTCACAGATACGCAGTATTTT
clone_size: once; d_call: TRBD1; v_call: TRBV27; j_call: TRBJ2-1; cdr3_aa: CASNTPGTAYNEQFF; cdr3_nt: TGTGCCAGCAACACTCCCGGGACAGCCTACAATGAGCAGTTCTTC
clone_size: few; d_call: .; v_call: TRBV28; j_call: TRBJ1-2; cdr3_aa: CASSLPLSYGYTF; cdr3_nt: TGTGCCAGCAGTTTGCCGCTCAGCTATGGCTACACCTTC
clone_size: once; d_call: TRBD1; v_call: TRBV10-3; j_call: TRBJ2-3; cdr3_aa: CAISPRTGDSDTQYF; cdr3_nt: TGTGCCATCAGCCCTCGGACAGGGGATTCAGATACGCAGTATTTT
clone_size: .; d_call: .; v_call: TRBV5-1; j_call: TRBJ1-1; cdr3_aa: CASSFDLGRDTEAFF; cdr3_nt: TGCGCCAGCAGCTTCGACCTGGGAAGGGACACTGAAGCTTTCTTT
clone_size: .; d_call: .; v_call: TRBV6-1; j_call: TRBJ1-2; cdr3_aa: CASSEGGRKGDGYTF; cdr3_nt: TGTGCCAGCAGTGAAGGGGGCAGGAAAGGCGATGGCTACACCTTC
clone_size: .; d_call: .; v_call: TRBV5-4; j_call: TRBJ1-2; cdr3_aa: CASSLDGNNYGYTF; cdr3_nt: TGTGCCAGCAGCTTGGACGGCAATAACTATGGCTACACCTTC
clone_size: .; d_call: .; v_call: TRBV19; j_call: TRBJ1-5; cdr3_aa: CASNGRGRDQPQHF; cdr3_nt: TGTGCCAGTAATGGCCGGGGAAGGGATCAGCCCCAGCATTTT
clone_size: .; d_call: .; v_call: TRBV4-3; j_call: TRBJ2-3; cdr3_aa: CAAAPVLTDTQYF; cdr3_nt: TGCGCTGCGGCCCCGGTACTAACAGATACGCAGTATTTT
clone_size: .; d_call: .; v_call: TRBV6-1; j_call: TRBJ2-1; cdr3_aa: CASSEGLVGYEQFF; cdr3_nt: TGTGCCAGCAGTGAAGGGCTAGTAGGGTATGAGCAGTTCTTC
clone_size: .; d_call: TRBD2; v_call: TRBV7-2; j_call: TRBJ2-1; cdr3_aa: CASSPLAGSYNEQFF; cdr3_nt: TGTGCCAGCAGCCCACTAGCGGGTTCGTACAATGAGCAGTTCTTC
clone_size: .; d_call: .; v_call: TRBV6-6; j_call: TRBJ1-1; cdr3_aa: CASKTPRARTEAFF; cdr3_nt: TGTGCCAGCAAAACGCCACGGGCCCGCACTGAAGCTTTCTTT
clone_size: .; d_call: TRBD1; v_call: TRBV5-1; j_call: TRBJ1-1; cdr3_aa: CASSLAQGAGNTEAFF; cdr3_nt: TGCGCCAGCAGCTTGGCCCAGGGGGCTGGGAACACTGAAGCTTTCTTT
clone_size: .; d_call: .; v_call: TRBV19; j_call: TRBJ1-4; cdr3_aa: CASIETGGREKLFF; cdr3_nt: TGTGCCAGTATCGAGACGGGAGGGAGGGAAAAACTGTTTTTT
clone_size: .; d_call: .; v_call: TRBV10-3; j_call: TRBJ2-2; cdr3_aa: CAGRKMDTGELFF; cdr3_nt: TGTGCCGGCAGGAAAATGGACACCGGGGAGCTGTTTTTT
clone_size: .; d_call: .; v_call: TRBV10-3; j_call: TRBJ1-1; cdr3_aa: CAISDPTGISSHSAFF; cdr3_nt: TGTGCCATCAGTGATCCAACAGGGATATCCTCACACTCGGCTTTCTTT
clone_size: .; d_call: TRBD1; v_call: TRBV7-9; j_call: TRBJ1-2; cdr3_aa: CASSLSLQGDRGYTF; cdr3_nt: TGTGCCAGCAGCTTATCCTTGCAGGGGGATCGCGGCTACACCTTC
clone_size: .; d_call: .; v_call: TRBV27; j_call: TRBJ2-2; cdr3_aa: CASRVLHKNTGELFF; cdr3_nt: TGTGCCAGCAGAGTCCTCCATAAAAATACCGGGGAGCTGTTTTTT
clone_size: .; d_call: .; v_call: TRBV10-3; j_call: TRBJ2-3; cdr3_aa: CAIMGAGDTQYF; cdr3_nt: TGTGCCATCATGGGGGCCGGAGATACGCAGTATTTT
clone_size: .; d_call: .; v_call: TRBV4-1; j_call: TRBJ2-2; cdr3_aa: CASSQDRAVTGELFF; cdr3_nt: TGCGCCAGCAGCCAAGATCGGGCGGTCACCGGGGAGCTGTTTTTT